The clone carrying this T cell receptor beta chain was counted at least ten times. Antigen specificity is unknown. A second PCR, run for about 7 to 11 cycles, used a sample-barcoded 5' primer plus a J-beta primer mix. TCRdb reanalysed the 5' RACE reads using MiXCR and keeps one entry per CDR3 protein. Of roughly 800,000 distinct CDR3 sequences in the sample, roughly 24% were seen once. PBMCs numbering at least 7 million were isolated per sample. These data are taken from a study of blood T cells in healthy people across ages. Study findings and constraints: Across samples, TCR beta diversity tracked strongly with naive T cell percentage.

This CDR3 region has 17 residues. Germline V lookup: CDR1 SSHAT, CDR2 FNYEAQ (reference sequence). With V trimmed by 1 base and J by 0 bases, 7 bases remained unmatched. These same data were also listed under a study on T cells of mothers and their children. That work states: In related and unrelated pairs alike, thymic selection shapes TCR recombination output, with inherited differences minor.

The origin of this receptor is a boy aged 5-17 years in good health. The J gene is TRBJ2-5, the V gene TRBV7-7, with 8 bases lining up with TRBD2. Input material: blood. The chain's CDR3 is CASSLGGSGGDQETQYF. Here the CDR3 DNA reads TGTGCCAGCAGCTTAGGTGGAAGCGGGGGCGACCAAGAGACCCAGTACTTC. The entire variable domain, with the rest obtained from reference TRBV7-7 and TRBJ2-5, is as follows: GAGVSQSPRYKVTKRGQDVTLRCDPISSHATLYWYQQALGQGPEFLTYFNYEAQPDKSGLPSDRFSAERPEGSISTLTIQRTEQRDSAMYRCASSLGGSGGDQETQYFGPGTRLLVL.